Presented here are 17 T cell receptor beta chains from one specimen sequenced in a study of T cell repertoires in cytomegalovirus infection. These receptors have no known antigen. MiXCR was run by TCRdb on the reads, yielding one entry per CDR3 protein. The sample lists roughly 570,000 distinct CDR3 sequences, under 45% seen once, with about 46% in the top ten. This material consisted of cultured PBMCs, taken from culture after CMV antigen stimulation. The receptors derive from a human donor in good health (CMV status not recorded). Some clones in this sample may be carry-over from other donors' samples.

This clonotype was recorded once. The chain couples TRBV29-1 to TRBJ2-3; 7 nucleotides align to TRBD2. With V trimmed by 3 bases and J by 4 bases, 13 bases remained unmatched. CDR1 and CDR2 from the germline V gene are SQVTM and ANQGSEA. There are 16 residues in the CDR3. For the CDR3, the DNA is TGCAGCGTTGATGGACTAGAGCCTCGTCTCGCAGATACGCAGTATTTT. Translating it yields CSVDGLEPRLADTQYF.

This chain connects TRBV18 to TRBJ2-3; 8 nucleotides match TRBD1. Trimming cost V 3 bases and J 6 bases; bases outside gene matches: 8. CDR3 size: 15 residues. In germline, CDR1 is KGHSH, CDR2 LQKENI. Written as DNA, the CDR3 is TGTGCCAGCTCACCGAGCGCAGGGGGCGGCGATACGCAGTATTTT. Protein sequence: CASSPSAGGGDTQYF.

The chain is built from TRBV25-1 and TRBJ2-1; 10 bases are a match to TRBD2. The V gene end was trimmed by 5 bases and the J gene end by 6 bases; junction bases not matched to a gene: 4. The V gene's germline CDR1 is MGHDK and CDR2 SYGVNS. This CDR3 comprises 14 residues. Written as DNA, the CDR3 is TGTGCCAGCAGTTCTAGCGGGAGTCCCAATGAGCAGTTCTTC. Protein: CASSSSGSPNEQFF.

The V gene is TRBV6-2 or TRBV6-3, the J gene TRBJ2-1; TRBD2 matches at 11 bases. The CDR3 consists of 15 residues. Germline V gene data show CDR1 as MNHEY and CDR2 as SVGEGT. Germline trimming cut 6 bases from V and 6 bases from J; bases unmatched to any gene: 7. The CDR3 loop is CASSNSGRAGNEQFF. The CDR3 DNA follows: TGTGCCAGCAGCAATAGCGGGAGGGCCGGCAATGAGCAGTTCTTC.

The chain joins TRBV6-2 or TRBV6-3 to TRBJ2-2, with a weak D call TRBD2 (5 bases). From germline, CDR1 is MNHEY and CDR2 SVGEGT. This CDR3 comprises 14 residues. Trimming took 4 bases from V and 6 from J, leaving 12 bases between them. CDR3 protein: CASSSRGFAGELFF. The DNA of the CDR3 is TGTGCCAGCAGTTCAAGAGGGTTTGCCGGGGAGCTGTTTTTT.

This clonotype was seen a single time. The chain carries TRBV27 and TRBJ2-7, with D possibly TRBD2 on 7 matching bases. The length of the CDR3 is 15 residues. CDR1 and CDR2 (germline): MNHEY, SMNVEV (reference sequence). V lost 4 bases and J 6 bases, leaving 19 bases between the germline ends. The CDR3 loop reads CASSSYREGNFEQYF. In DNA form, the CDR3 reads TGTGCCAGCAGTTCGTACAGGGAGGGGAACTTCGAGCAGTACTTC.

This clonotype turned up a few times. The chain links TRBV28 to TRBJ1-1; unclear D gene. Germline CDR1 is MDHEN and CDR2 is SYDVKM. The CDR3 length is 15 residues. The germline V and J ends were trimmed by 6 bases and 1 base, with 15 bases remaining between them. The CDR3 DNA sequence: TGTGCCAGCAGCTACAGCGTCGGCGGGAACACTGAAGCTTTCTTT. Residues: CASSYSVGGNTEAFF.

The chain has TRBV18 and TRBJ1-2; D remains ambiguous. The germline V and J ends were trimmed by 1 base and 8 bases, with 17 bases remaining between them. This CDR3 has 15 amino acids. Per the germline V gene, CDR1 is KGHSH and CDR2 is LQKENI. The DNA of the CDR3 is TGTGCCAGCTCACCACTCTTGGACGCCCGTTCGGGCTACACCTTC. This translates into CASSPLLDARSGYTF.

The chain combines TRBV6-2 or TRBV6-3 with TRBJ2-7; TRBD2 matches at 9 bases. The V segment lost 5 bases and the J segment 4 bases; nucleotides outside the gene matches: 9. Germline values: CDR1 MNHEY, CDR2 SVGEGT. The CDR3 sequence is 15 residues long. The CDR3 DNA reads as TGTGCCAGCAGTCGAATGGGACTAGCTGATTACGAGCAGTACTTC. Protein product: CASSRMGLADYEQYF.

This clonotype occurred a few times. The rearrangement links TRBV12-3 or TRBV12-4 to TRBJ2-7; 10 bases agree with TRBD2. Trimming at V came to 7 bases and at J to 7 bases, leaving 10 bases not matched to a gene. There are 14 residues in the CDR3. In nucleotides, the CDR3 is TGTGCCAGCACCCTAACTAGCGGGACGTCTGAGCAGTACTTC. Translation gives CASTLTSGTSEQYF.

CDR3 sequence: CASSSPSRPPYNEQFF. CDR3 DNA sequence: TGTGCCAGCAGTTCACCTTCGAGACCCCCCTACAATGAGCAGTTCTTC. The rearrangement joins TRBV12-3 or TRBV12-4 to TRBJ2-1; D is ambiguous. The CDR3 is 16 residues long. Trimming took off 4 bases at V and 2 bases at J, with 15 bases between the two ends.

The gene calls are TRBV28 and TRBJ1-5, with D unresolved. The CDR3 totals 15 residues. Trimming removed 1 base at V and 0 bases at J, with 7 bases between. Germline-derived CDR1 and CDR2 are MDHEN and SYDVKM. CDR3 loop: CASSLFFGSNQPQHF. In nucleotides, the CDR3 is TGTGCCAGCAGTTTATTCTTCGGTAGCAATCAGCCCCAGCATTTT.

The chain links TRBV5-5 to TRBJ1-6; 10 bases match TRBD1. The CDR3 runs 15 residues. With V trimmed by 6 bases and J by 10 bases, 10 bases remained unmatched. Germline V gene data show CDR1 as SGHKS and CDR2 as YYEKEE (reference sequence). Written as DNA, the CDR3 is TGTGCCAGCACCCCTAGTCCGGGACAGGGGTCACCCCTCCACTTT. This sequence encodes CASTPSPGQGSPLHF.

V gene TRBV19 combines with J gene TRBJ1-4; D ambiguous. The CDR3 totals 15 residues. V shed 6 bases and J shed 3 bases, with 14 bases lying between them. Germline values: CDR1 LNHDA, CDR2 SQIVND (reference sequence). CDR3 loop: CASSVVGSPNEKLFF. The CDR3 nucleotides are TGTGCCAGTAGCGTCGTGGGGAGCCCTAATGAAAAACTGTTTTTT.

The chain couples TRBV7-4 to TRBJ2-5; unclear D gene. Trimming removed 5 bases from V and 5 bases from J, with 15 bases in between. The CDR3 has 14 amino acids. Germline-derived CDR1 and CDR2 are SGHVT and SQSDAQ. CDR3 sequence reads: CASSPSRSWETQYF. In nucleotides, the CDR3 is TGTGCCAGCAGCCCCAGCAGGTCTTGGGAGACCCAGTACTTC.

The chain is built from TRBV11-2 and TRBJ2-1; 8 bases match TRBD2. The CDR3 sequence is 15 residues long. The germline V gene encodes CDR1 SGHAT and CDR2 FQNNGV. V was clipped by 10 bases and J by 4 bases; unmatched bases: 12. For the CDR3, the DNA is TGTGCCACTACTAAATTAGCGGGACGTTACAATGAGCAGTTCTTC. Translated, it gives CATTKLAGRYNEQFF.

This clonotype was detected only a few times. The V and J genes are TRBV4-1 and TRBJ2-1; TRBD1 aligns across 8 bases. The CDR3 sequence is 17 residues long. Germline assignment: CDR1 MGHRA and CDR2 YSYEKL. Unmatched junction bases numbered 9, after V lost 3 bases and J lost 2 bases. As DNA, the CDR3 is TGCGCCAGCAGCCATGAACCGACAGGGGCCCCCTACAATGAGCAGTTCTTC. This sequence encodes CASSHEPTGAPYNEQFF.